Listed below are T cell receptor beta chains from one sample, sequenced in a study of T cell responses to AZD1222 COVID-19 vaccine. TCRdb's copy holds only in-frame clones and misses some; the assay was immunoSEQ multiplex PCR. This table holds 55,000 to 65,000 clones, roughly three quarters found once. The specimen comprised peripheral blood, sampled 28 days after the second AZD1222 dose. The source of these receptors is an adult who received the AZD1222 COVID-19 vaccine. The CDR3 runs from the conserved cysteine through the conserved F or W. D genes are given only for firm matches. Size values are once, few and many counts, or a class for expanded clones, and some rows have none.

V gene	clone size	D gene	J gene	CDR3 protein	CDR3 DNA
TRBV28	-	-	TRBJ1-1	CASSSATVLGAFF	TGTGCCAGCAGTTCAGCGACCGTCCTTGGGGCTTTCTTT
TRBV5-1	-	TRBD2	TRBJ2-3	CASSSGLAGGTSTDTQYF	TGCGCCAGCAGCTCGGGACTAGCGGGAGGGACTAGCACAGATACGCAGTATTTT
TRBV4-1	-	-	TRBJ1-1	CASSPSRWAEAFF	TGCGCCAGCAGCCCATCCAGGTGGGCTGAAGCTTTCTTT
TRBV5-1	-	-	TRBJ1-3	CASSLAGSGDTIYF	TGCGCCAGCAGCTTGGCCGGGTCTGGGGACACCATATATTTT
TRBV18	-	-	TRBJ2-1	CASSPPISGLNNEQFF	TGTGCCAGCTCACCACCAATCTCAGGGCTGAACAATGAGCAGTTCTTC
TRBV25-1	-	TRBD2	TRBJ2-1	CASSEAGVRNEQFF	TGTGCCAGCAGTGAAGCGGGAGTGCGAAATGAGCAGTTCTTC
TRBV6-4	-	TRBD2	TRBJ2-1	CASSDSHGGRAYNEQFF	TGTGCCAGCAGTGACTCCCACGGCGGGAGGGCCTACAATGAGCAGTTCTTC
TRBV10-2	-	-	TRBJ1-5	CASSPVAGQQPQHF	TGCGCCAGCAGCCCCGTTGCAGGGCAACAGCCCCAGCATTTT
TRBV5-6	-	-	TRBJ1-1	CASSSIITGTNTEAFF	TGTGCCAGCAGCTCCATAATCACAGGGACAAACACTGAAGCTTTCTTT
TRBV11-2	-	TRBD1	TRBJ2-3	CASSPTGDTQYF	TGTGCCAGCAGCCCGACAGGGGATACGCAGTATTTT
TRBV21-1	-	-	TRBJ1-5	CASSKIFGVNSNQPQHF	TGTGCCAGCAGCAAAATTTTCGGGGTGAATAGCAATCAGCCCCAGCATTTT
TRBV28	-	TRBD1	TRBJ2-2	CASSSGQLNTGELFF	TGTGCCAGCAGCTCGGGACAGCTGAACACCGGGGAGCTGTTTTTT
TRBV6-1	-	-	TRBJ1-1	CASSEALGTGEAFF	TGTGCCAGCAGTGAAGCGCTAGGGACCGGAGAAGCTTTCTTT
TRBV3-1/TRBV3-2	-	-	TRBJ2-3	CASSQDPLETDTQYF	TGTGCCAGCAGCCAAGATCCTTTAGAAACAGATACGCAGTATTTT
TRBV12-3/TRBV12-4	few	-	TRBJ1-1	CASSFDFLTEAFF	TGTGCCAGCAGTTTTGATTTCCTAACTGAAGCTTTCTTT
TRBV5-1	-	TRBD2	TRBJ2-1	CASSSIAGGPGNEQFF	TGCGCCAGCAGCTCCATAGCGGGAGGGCCGGGCAATGAGCAGTTCTTC
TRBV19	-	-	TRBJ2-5	CASSIDSAEETQYF	TGTGCCAGTAGTATAGATTCAGCGGAAGAGACCCAGTACTTC
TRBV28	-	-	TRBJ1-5	CASSAPRSNQPQHF	TGTGCCAGCAGTGCCCCCCGGAGCAATCAGCCCCAGCATTTT
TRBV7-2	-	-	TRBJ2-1	CASSWRGGADEQFF	TGTGCCAGCAGCTGGCGGGGAGGAGCGGATGAGCAGTTCTTC
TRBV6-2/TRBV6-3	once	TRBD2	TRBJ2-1	CASSSGLAETYNEQFF	TGTGCCAGCAGTTCCGGACTAGCGGAGACCTACAATGAGCAGTTCTTC
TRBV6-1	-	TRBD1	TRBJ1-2	CASTPDRGGYTF	TGTGCCAGCACACCTGACAGGGGTGGCTACACCTTC
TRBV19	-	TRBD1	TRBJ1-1	CASSKRQGPTEAFF	TGTGCCAGTAGTAAACGACAGGGACCCACTGAAGCTTTCTTT
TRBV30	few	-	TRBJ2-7	CAWRGDYEQYF	TGTGCCTGGAGAGGGGATTACGAGCAGTACTTC
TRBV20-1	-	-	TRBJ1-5	CSASNRAHYSNQPQHF	TGCAGTGCTAGTAACAGGGCCCATTATAGCAATCAGCCCCAGCATTTT
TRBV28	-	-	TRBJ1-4	CASTPGTDNKKLFF	TGTGCCAGCACCCCCGGGACCGATAATAAAAAACTGTTTTTT
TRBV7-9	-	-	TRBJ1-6	CASSLPPGGSPLHF	TGTGCCAGCAGCTTACCCCCGGGCGGTTCACCCCTCCACTTT
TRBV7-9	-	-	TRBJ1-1	CASSRDGNTEAFF	TGTGCCAGCAGCCGAGACGGAAACACTGAAGCTTTCTTT
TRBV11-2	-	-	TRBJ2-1	CASSLARNEQFF	TGTGCCAGCAGCTTAGCGCGGAATGAGCAGTTCTTC
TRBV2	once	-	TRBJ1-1	CASPLIGGRTEAFF	TGTGCCAGCCCTTTGATCGGGGGCAGAACTGAAGCTTTCTTT
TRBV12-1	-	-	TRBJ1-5	CASSFGRHF	TGTGCCAGCAGCTTTGGACGGCATTTT
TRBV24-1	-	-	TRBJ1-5	CATSEPGRNQPQHF	TGTGCCACCAGTGAACCGGGGAGGAATCAGCCCCAGCATTTT